This is a list of T cell receptor beta chains from one sample in a study of blood T cell repertoires in COVID-19. Profiling relied on immunoSEQ multiplex PCR, and the TCRdb table lists in-frame clones only, not all of them. The profile shows about 130,000 clones, about 89% of them singletons. The sequenced material came from peripheral blood. The receptor set was obtained from a man aged 60 to 69 with COVID-19, enrolled during active disease. CDR3s include the opening cysteine and the closing phenylalanine or tryptophan. A D gene is named only where the DNA matches it firmly. Some rows mark clone size as missing; the rest say once, few, many or name a class of expanded clone.

CDR3 DNA,CDR3 protein,D gene,clone size,J gene,V gene
TGTGCCAGCAGTCTCGACAGGACCTACGAGCAGTACTTC,CASSLDRTYEQYF,NA,NA,TRBJ2-7,TRBV12-3/TRBV12-4
TGTGCCAGCAGCGTAGAGATGGACCTCGGGGAGAATTCACCCCTCCACTTT,CASSVEMDLGENSPLHF,NA,NA,TRBJ1-6,TRBV9
TGTGCCAGCAGCCATGTGAGACGGGGGGGTGATTCACCCCTCCACTTT,CASSHVRRGGDSPLHF,NA,NA,TRBJ1-6,TRBV3-1/TRBV3-2
TGTGCCAGCAGCTCTTCCTATAATGAAAAACTGTTTTTT,CASSSSYNEKLFF,NA,once,TRBJ1-4,TRBV11-2
TGTGCCAGCAGCTTAGAGACTAGCGGCTCCTACGAGCAGTACTTC,CASSLETSGSYEQYF,TRBD2,NA,TRBJ2-7,TRBV11-2
TGTGCCTGGAGCCTCAGGGGCCGACCTAGCACAGATACGCAGTATTTT,CAWSLRGRPSTDTQYF,NA,NA,TRBJ2-3,TRBV30
TGTGCCAGCAGAAAGCGGGGGGACACCGGGGAGCTGTTTTTT,CASRKRGDTGELFF,TRBD2,NA,TRBJ2-2,TRBV27
TGTGCCAGCAGTGTACGGCCGGGGGAGGCCTACAATGAGCAGTTCTTC,CASSVRPGEAYNEQFF,NA,NA,TRBJ2-1,TRBV2
TGTGCCAGCAGCTTAGGACGGCAGGGCGGCACCGGGGAGCTGTTTTTT,CASSLGRQGGTGELFF,NA,NA,TRBJ2-2,TRBV7-2
TGTGCCAGCAGGTCCAGGCAGGGACTAGCGGAGGAAGAGACCCAGTACTTC,CASRSRQGLAEEETQYF,TRBD2,NA,TRBJ2-5,TRBV7-8
TGTGCCATCAGTGATGGGTCGGTACAGGACAGCGAAAACATTCAGTACTTC,CAISDGSVQDSENIQYF,NA,once,TRBJ2-4,TRBV10-3
TGTGCCAGTAGTATACTGGCGGGGGGGCTCTACAATGAGCAGTTCTTC,CASSILAGGLYNEQFF,TRBD2,NA,TRBJ2-1,TRBV19
TGTGCCAGCAGCCTTCTTGGGACAGGGGACAGTGGCTACACCTTC,CASSLLGTGDSGYTF,TRBD1,NA,TRBJ1-2,TRBV7-3
TGTGCCAGCAGCCCCACCGGGACAGGGATCACCGGGGAGCTGTTTTTT,CASSPTGTGITGELFF,TRBD1,NA,TRBJ2-2,TRBV4-2
TGTGCCTGGAGACGGGCGGGAGGCGTAGAGACCCAGTACTTC,CAWRRAGGVETQYF,TRBD2,NA,TRBJ2-5,TRBV30
TGTGCCAGCAGCTTATACGGACAGGTGGGCTATGGCTACACCTTC,CASSLYGQVGYGYTF,TRBD1,NA,TRBJ1-2,TRBV7-2
TGTGCCAGCAGCCAAGACCCGGGACAGGGGGCTGGCTACACCTTC,CASSQDPGQGAGYTF,TRBD1,NA,TRBJ1-2,TRBV3-1/TRBV3-2
TGTGCCAGCAGTTCGCCGGGACATCTCACAGATACGCAGTATTTT,CASSSPGHLTDTQYF,NA,NA,TRBJ2-3,TRBV6-6
TGTGCCACCAGCAGAGATTCCGGGGGGTATCAGTTCTTC,CATSRDSGGYQFF,TRBD2,NA,TRBJ2-1,TRBV15
TGCGCCAGCAGCCACGAAGGCCTAGATAATGAGCAGTTCTTC,CASSHEGLDNEQFF,NA,NA,TRBJ2-1,TRBV4-3
TGTGCCAGCAGTTCGGACAGGGAAAATGAGCAGTTCTTC,CASSSDRENEQFF,TRBD1,NA,TRBJ2-1,TRBV28
TGTGCCAGTAGTATTCGCGGTACGAACACCGGGGAGCTGTTTTTT,CASSIRGTNTGELFF,NA,NA,TRBJ2-2,TRBV19
TGTGCCAGTAGCAGGGGGCAGTCGGAAAAACTGTTTTTT,CASSRGQSEKLFF,TRBD1,NA,TRBJ1-4,TRBV19
TGCAGCCTCCTATTCACGAGCTCTGGAAACACCATATATTTT,CSLLFTSSGNTIYF,NA,NA,TRBJ1-3,TRBV29-1
TGTGCCAGCAGCCCCCCAGCAGGGGAAAAACTGTTTTTT,CASSPPAGEKLFF,NA,NA,TRBJ1-4,TRBV7-9
TGTGCCAGCAGCCAAGATAGGGGTACGCAGTATTTT,CASSQDRGTQYF,NA,NA,TRBJ2-3,TRBV14
TGTGCCAGCAGCTTATCGCAGGGAACCGAGGAGTACTTC,CASSLSQGTEEYF,NA,few,TRBJ2-7,TRBV7-9
TGTGCCAACCGGGACAGTAATGAAAAACTGTTTTTT,CANRDSNEKLFF,TRBD1,once,TRBJ1-4,TRBV5-8
TGTGCCAGCCCCCTCGGGGAGACAGGCGCGAAGTACTTC,CASPLGETGAKYF,NA,NA,TRBJ2-7,TRBV7-3
TGTGCCATCAGTGAGCGACAGGGGATCGACAATGAGCAGTTCTTC,CAISERQGIDNEQFF,TRBD1,NA,TRBJ2-1,TRBV10-3
TGTGCCAGCAGCTTAGGACAGGGGGGAACTAATGAAAAACTGTTTTTT,CASSLGQGGTNEKLFF,TRBD1,NA,TRBJ1-4,TRBV7-9
TGTGCCAGCAGCTTAGCGGGGACAGGTAGAATCCACTATGGCTACACCTTC,CASSLAGTGRIHYGYTF,TRBD1,NA,TRBJ1-2,TRBV7-9
TGTGCCAGCAGCTTAGGTCACAGTAGAGAGACCCAGTACTTC,CASSLGHSRETQYF,NA,NA,TRBJ2-5,TRBV11-2
TGTGCCAGCAGCTTGGCCGGGCGGGGGAGCACAGATACGCAGTATTTT,CASSLAGRGSTDTQYF,TRBD2,NA,TRBJ2-3,TRBV5-4
TGTGCCAGTAGTATTGGAGCGGCGGGGAGTCAAGAGACCCAGTACTTC,CASSIGAAGSQETQYF,NA,NA,TRBJ2-5,TRBV19
TGTGCCAGCAGTCGGGACTTCGAGGGGGAAAAACTGTTTTTT,CASSRDFEGEKLFF,NA,NA,TRBJ1-4,TRBV6-5
TGTGCCAGCAATCAGGACAGGGGGAATGGCTACACCTTC,CASNQDRGNGYTF,TRBD1,few,TRBJ1-2,TRBV12-3/TRBV12-4
TGTGCCAGCAGCCAAAACTACGAGCAGTACTTC,CASSQNYEQYF,NA,NA,TRBJ2-7,TRBV11-2
TGTGCCAGCAGTGAATATGGTAGAGGGTTAAGTACTGAAGCTTTCTTT,CASSEYGRGLSTEAFF,NA,NA,TRBJ1-1,TRBV6-1
TGTGCCAGCAGCTCCAACAGGGGTGGTGAAAAACTGTTTTTT,CASSSNRGGEKLFF,TRBD1,once,TRBJ1-4,TRBV7-2
TGCGCCAGCAGCTTGGCAGGGGGCGGCACCTACGAGCAGTACTTC,CASSLAGGGTYEQYF,TRBD1,NA,TRBJ2-7,TRBV5-1
TGTGCCAGCACCAGGGACAGCCAAGAGACCCAGTACTTC,CASTRDSQETQYF,TRBD1,NA,TRBJ2-5,TRBV6-5
TGTGCCTGGAGTGCTCAGGGGGCCCCCTTCAAGCAGTACTTC,CAWSAQGAPFKQYF,TRBD1,NA,TRBJ2-7,TRBV30
TGCAGCGGTGGAGCAGGGAACGATGGCTACACCTTC,CSGGAGNDGYTF,NA,NA,TRBJ1-2,TRBV29-1
TGTGCCAGCAGCCAAGATGACGGGGACTACGAGCAGTACTTC,CASSQDDGDYEQYF,NA,NA,TRBJ2-7,TRBV3-1/TRBV3-2